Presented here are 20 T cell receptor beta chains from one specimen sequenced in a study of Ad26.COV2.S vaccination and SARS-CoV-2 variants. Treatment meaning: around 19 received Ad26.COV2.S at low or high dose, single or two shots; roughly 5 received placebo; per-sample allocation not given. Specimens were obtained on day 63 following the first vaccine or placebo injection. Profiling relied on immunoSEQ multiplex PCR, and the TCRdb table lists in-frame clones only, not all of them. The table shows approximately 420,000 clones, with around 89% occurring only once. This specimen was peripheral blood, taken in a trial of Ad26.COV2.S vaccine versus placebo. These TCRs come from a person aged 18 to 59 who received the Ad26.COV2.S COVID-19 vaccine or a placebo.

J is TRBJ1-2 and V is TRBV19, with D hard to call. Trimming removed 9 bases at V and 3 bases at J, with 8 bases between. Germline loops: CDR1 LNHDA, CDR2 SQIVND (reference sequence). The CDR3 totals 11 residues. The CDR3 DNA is TGTGCCAGCGCAGCAGACTATGGCTACACCTTC. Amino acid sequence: CASAADYGYTF.

CDR3: CASSRGTSGGSTDTQYF. For the CDR3, the DNA is TGTGCCAGCAGTCGTGGGACTAGCGGGGGGTCCACAGATACGCAGTATTTT. V and J are TRBV6-6 and TRBJ2-3; 15 nucleotides match TRBD2. CDR1 is MNHNY, CDR2 SVGAGI, per germline (reference sequence). The CDR3 loop spans 17 amino acids. Trimming cost V 5 bases and J 2 bases; bases outside gene matches: 5.

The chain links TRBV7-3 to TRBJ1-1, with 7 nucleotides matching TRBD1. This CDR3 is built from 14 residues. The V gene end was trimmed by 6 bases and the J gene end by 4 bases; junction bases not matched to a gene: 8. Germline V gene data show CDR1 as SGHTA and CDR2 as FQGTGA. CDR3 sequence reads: CASSSGTAGTEAFF. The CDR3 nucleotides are TGTGCCAGCAGTTCCGGGACAGCGGGCACTGAAGCTTTCTTT.

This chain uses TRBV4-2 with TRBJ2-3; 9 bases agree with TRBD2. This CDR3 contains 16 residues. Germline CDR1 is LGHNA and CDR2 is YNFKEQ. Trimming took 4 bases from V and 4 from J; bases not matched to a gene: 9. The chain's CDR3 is CASSRRTSAESDTQYF. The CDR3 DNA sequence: TGTGCCAGCAGCCGCCGGACTAGCGCGGAGTCAGATACGCAGTATTTT.

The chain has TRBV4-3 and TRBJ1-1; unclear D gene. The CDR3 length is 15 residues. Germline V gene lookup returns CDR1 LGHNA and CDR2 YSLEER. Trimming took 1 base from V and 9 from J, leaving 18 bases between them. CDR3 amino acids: CASSQVPRRQRQAFF. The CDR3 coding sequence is TGCGCCAGCAGCCAAGTACCCCGAAGGCAGCGGCAAGCTTTCTTT.

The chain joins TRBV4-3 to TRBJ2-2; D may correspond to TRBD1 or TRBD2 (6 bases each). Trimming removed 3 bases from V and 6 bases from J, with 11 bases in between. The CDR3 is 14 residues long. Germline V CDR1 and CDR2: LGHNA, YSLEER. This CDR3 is CASSHEGGAGELFF. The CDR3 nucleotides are TGCGCCAGCAGCCACGAGGGGGGAGCCGGGGAGCTGTTTTTT.

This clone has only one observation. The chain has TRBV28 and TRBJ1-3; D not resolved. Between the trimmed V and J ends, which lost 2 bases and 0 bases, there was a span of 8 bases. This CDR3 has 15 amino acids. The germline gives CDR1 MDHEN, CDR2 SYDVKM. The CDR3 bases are TGTGCCAGCAGTTTACGGAGATTCTCTGGAAACACCATATATTTT. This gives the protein CASSLRRFSGNTIYF.

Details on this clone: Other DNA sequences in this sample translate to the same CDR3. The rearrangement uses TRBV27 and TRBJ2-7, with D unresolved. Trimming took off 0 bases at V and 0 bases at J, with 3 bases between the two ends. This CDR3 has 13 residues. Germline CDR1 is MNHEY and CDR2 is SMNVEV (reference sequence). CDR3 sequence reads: CASSLSNSYEQYF. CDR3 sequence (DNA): TGTGCCAGCAGTTTATCCAACTCCTACGAGCAGTACTTC.

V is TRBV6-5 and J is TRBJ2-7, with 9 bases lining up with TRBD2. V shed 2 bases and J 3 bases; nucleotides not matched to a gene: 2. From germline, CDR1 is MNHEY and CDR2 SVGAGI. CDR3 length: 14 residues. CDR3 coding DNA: TGTGCCAGCAGTTACAGCGGGGGGAACTACGAGCAGTACTTC. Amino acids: CASSYSGGNYEQYF.

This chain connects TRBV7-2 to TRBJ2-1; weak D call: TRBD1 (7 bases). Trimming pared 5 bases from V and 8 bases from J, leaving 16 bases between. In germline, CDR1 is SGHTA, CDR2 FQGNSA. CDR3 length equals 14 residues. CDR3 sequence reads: CASSPGGGGDEQFF. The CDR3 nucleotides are TGTGCCAGCAGCCCCGGAGGGGGCGGGGATGAGCAGTTCTTC.

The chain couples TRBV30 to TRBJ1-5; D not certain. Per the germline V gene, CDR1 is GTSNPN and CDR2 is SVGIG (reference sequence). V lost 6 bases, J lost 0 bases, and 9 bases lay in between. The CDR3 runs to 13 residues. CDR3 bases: TGTGCCTGTGGCCAGAATAGCAATCAGCCCCAGCATTTT. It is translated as CACGQNSNQPQHF.

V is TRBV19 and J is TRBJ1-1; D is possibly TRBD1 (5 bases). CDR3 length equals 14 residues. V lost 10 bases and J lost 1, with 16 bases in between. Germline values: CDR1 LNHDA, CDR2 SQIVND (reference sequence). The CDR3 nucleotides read TGTGCCACAAGTTTCGGAGGGGCGAACACTGAAGCTTTCTTT. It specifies CATSFGGANTEAFF.

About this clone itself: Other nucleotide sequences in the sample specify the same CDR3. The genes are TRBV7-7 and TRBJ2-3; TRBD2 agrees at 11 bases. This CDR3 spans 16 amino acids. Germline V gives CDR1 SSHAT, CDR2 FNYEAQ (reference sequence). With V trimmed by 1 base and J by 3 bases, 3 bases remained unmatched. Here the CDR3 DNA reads TGTGCCAGCAGCTTAGGGCTAGCGGGGGGTACAGATACGCAGTATTTT. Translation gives CASSLGLAGGTDTQYF.

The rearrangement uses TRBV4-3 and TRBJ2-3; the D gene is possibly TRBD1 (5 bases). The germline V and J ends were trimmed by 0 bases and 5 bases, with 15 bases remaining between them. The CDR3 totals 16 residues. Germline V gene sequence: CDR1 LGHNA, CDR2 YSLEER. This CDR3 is CASSQDLGAQRDTQYF. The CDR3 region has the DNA TGCGCCAGCAGCCAAGATTTAGGGGCGCAGAGAGATACGCAGTATTTT.

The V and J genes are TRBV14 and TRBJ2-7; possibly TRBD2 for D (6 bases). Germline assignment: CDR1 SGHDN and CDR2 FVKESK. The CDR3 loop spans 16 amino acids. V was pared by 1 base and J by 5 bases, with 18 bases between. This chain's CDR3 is CASSQGLGTYPHEQYF. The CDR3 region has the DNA TGTGCCAGCAGCCAAGGGCTTGGGACTTATCCCCACGAGCAGTACTTC.

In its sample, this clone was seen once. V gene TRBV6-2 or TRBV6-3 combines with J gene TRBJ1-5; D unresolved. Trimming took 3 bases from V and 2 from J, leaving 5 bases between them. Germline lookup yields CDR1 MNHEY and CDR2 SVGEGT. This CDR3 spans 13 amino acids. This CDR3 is CASSYWGNQPQHF. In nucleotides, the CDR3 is TGTGCCAGCAGTTATTGGGGCAATCAGCCCCAGCATTTT.

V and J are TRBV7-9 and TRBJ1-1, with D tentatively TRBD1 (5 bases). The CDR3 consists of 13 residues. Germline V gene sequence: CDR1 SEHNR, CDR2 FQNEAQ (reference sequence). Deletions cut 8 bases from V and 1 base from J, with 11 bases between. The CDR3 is CASRLGGNTEAFF. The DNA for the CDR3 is TGTGCCAGCCGCCTTGGGGGGAACACTGAAGCTTTCTTT.

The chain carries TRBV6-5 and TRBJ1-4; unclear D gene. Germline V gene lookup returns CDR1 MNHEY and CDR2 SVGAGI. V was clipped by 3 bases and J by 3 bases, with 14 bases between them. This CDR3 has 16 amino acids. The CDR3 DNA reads TGTGCCAGCAGTTATGTCCCGGGTGCATCTAATGAAAAACTGTTTTTT. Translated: CASSYVPGASNEKLFF.

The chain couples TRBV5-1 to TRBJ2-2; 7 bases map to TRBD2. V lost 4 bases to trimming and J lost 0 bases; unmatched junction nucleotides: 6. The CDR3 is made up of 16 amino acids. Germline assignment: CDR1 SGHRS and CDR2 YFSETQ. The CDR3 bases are TGCGCCAGCAGCCCGGCGGGGACTACGAACACCGGGGAGCTGTTTTTT. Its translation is CASSPAGTTNTGELFF.

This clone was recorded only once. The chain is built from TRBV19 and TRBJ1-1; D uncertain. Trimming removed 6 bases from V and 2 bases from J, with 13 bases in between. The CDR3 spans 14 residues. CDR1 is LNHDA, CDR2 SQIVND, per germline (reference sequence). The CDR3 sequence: CASRENSLNTEAFF. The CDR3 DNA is TGTGCCAGTAGGGAAAACAGCCTAAACACTGAAGCTTTCTTT. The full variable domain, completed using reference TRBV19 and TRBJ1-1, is DGGITQSPKYLFRKEGQNVTLSCEQNLNHDAMYWYRQDPGQGLRLIYYSQIVNDFQKGDIAEGYSVSREKKESFPLTVTSAQKNPTAFYLCASRENSLNTEAFFGQGTRLTVV.